Listed below are T cell receptor beta chains from one sample, sequenced in a study of blood T cell repertoires in COVID-19. Libraries were prepared by immunoSEQ multiplex PCR; TCRdb keeps only in-frame clonotypes and omits some of them. This sample has under 250,000 clones, with 85% to 90% found just once. Sample: PBMCs or T cells enriched from blood (not recorded which). The receptors shown here come from a man aged 35 to 55 who had recovered from COVID-19. Both conserved end residues are part of each CDR3. A D gene is named only where the DNA matches it firmly. A row's size may be missing; if present it is once, few, many or a size class.

CDR3 protein,CDR3 DNA,clone size,D gene,J gene,V gene
CASKGQGNTGELFF,TGTGCCAGCAAGGGCCAGGGGAACACCGGGGAGCTGTTTTTT,NA,NA,TRBJ2-2,TRBV6-5
CASSHGGQGGYEQYF,TGTGCCAGCAGCCACGGGGGACAGGGTGGATACGAGCAGTACTTC,NA,TRBD1,TRBJ2-7,TRBV3-1/TRBV3-2
CASSWALANEQFF,TGTGCCAGCAGTTGGGCCTTGGCTAATGAGCAGTTCTTC,once,NA,TRBJ2-1,TRBV14
CASSQGDSSGRASYEQYF,TGCGCCAGCAGCCAAGGGGATAGTAGCGGGAGGGCCTCCTACGAGCAGTACTTC,many,TRBD2,TRBJ2-7,TRBV4-1
CASRATVNYEQYF,TGTGCCAGCAGAGCAACAGTGAACTACGAGCAGTACTTC,NA,NA,TRBJ2-7,TRBV6-6
CASGLTGEETQYF,TGCGCCAGCGGCCTAACCGGAGAAGAGACCCAGTACTTC,NA,NA,TRBJ2-5,TRBV5-1
CASGLVPPGTEAFF,TGTGCTAGTGGTTTGGTACCGCCGGGTACTGAAGCTTTCTTT,few,NA,TRBJ1-1,TRBV12-5
CATSRGTANTGELFF,TGTGCCACCAGCAGGGGGACAGCCAACACCGGGGAGCTGTTTTTT,once,TRBD1,TRBJ2-2,TRBV15
CASSFLGTGGRYGYTF,TGTGCCAGCAGCTTCCTTGGGACAGGGGGCCGGTATGGCTACACCTTC,NA,TRBD1,TRBJ1-2,TRBV5-6
CASSSHAGTNSPLHF,TGTGCCAGTAGTTCGCACGCGGGGACGAATTCACCCCTCCACTTT,NA,NA,TRBJ1-6,TRBV19
CASGQGAYEQYF,TGTGCCAGCGGACAGGGGGCCTACGAGCAGTACTTC,NA,TRBD1,TRBJ2-7,TRBV5-6
CASSLVTVQETQYF,TGTGCCAGCAGCTTGGTTACAGTTCAAGAGACCCAGTACTTC,many,NA,TRBJ2-5,TRBV5-4
CASSRLIGSGSGNEQFF,TGTGCCAGCAGCCGCCTTATCGGGAGCGGGAGTGGTAATGAGCAGTTCTTC,few,TRBD2,TRBJ2-1,TRBV28
CASSVTGFGPGNTIYF,TGTGCCAGCAGCGTGACAGGGTTCGGTCCTGGAAACACCATATATTTT,few,TRBD1,TRBJ1-3,TRBV9
CASSQGVAGGGTGELFF,TGTGCCAGCAGCCAGGGGGTAGCGGGGGGCGGAACCGGGGAGCTGTTTTTT,NA,TRBD2,TRBJ2-2,TRBV4-2
CASSLRTGNEQFF,TGTGCCAGCAGCCTCCGGACTGGCAATGAGCAGTTCTTC,NA,NA,TRBJ2-1,TRBV5-8
CASSQRPGQRAYEQYF,TGCGCCAGCAGCCAACGTCCGGGACAGAGAGCTTACGAGCAGTACTTC,NA,TRBD1,TRBJ2-7,TRBV4-1
CASSLGTRPDNEQFF,TGTGCCAGCAGCCTAGGGACTAGGCCAGACAATGAGCAGTTCTTC,NA,TRBD2,TRBJ2-1,TRBV11-3
CASSFSGGYNEQFF,TGTGCCAGCAGCTTTAGCGGGGGATACAATGAGCAGTTCTTC,NA,TRBD2,TRBJ2-1,TRBV7-8
CASSELSEIEAFF,TGTGCCAGCAGTGAACTCAGCGAAATTGAAGCTTTCTTT,NA,NA,TRBJ1-1,TRBV6-1
CASSLGLSDTDTQYF,TGTGCCAGCAGCCTCGGACTATCGGACACAGATACGCAGTATTTT,NA,NA,TRBJ2-3,TRBV3-1/TRBV3-2
CAGRGQGNEQFF,TGTGCCGGCCGGGGACAGGGGAATGAGCAGTTCTTC,NA,TRBD1,TRBJ2-1,TRBV12-3/TRBV12-4
CASSQGFGSNQPQHF,TGCGCCAGCAGCCAGGGTTTCGGGAGCAATCAGCCCCAGCATTTT,few,NA,TRBJ1-5,TRBV4-1
CASSGTQGDTF,TGTGCCAGCAGTGGTACCCAGGGGGACACCTTC,NA,TRBD1,TRBJ1-2,TRBV6-8
CASSSQGSGNEQFF,TGTGCCAGCAGCTCACAGGGATCAGGCAATGAGCAGTTCTTC,NA,NA,TRBJ2-1,TRBV11-3
CASSLVSTEAFF,TGTGCCAGCAGCTTAGTCTCCACTGAAGCTTTCTTT,NA,NA,TRBJ1-1,TRBV7-9
CASGGHWNTEAFF,TGTGCCAGCGGGGGACACTGGAACACTGAAGCTTTCTTT,NA,NA,TRBJ1-1,TRBV28
CASSSGQPGNTIYF,TGTGCCAGCAGCTCCGGACAGCCTGGAAACACCATATATTTT,NA,NA,TRBJ1-3,TRBV11-3
CASSRQGSSPLHF,TGTGCCAGTAGTCGGCAGGGTAGTTCACCCCTCCACTTT,NA,NA,TRBJ1-6,TRBV19
CASSHRDTRSNSGANVLTF,TGTGCCAGCAGTCACCGGGACACGCGTTCCAACTCTGGGGCCAACGTCCTGACTTTC,NA,NA,TRBJ2-6,TRBV28
CASSTKLERERDNEQFF,TGTGCCAGCAGCACTAAACTGGAGCGGGAGAGAGACAATGAGCAGTTCTTC,once,TRBD2,TRBJ2-1,TRBV13
CASRPIQGNQPQHF,TGTGCCAGCAGACCTATACAGGGGAATCAGCCCCAGCATTTT,NA,TRBD1,TRBJ1-5,TRBV6-5